The T cell receptor (beta chain) described here comes from a study of CD8 T cells in Susac syndrome. General observations from the study: The authors acknowledged that their TCR sequencing and HLA analysis involved a relatively small number of individuals.

As concerns this clonotype: Its antigen is unidentified.

cDNA came from 0.5 to 1 ug RNA primed by random hexamers. TCRdb reanalysed the immunoSEQ multiplex PCR reads using MiXCR and keeps one entry per CDR3 protein. Here the sample spans some 190,000 distinct CDR3 sequences, approximately 95% being singletons. TCR beta from blood CD8+ and CD4+ T cells was sequenced. While CD8+ and CD4+ T cells were isolated negatively, TEMRA cells were enriched by FACS. Between the trimmed V and J ends, which lost 4 bases and 3 bases, there was a span of 14 bases. This CDR3 is built from 15 residues. CDR1 is WSHSY and CDR2 is SAAADI in the germline V gene. Sequencing input: CD4+ T cells from PBMCs. The TCR originated in a human donor in good health. V and J are TRBV10-2 and TRBJ2-3, with no clear D. For the CDR3, the DNA is TGCGCCAGCAGTGCCCGTTATATACCAACAGATACGCAGTATTTT. Protein sequence: CASSARYIPTDTQYF.